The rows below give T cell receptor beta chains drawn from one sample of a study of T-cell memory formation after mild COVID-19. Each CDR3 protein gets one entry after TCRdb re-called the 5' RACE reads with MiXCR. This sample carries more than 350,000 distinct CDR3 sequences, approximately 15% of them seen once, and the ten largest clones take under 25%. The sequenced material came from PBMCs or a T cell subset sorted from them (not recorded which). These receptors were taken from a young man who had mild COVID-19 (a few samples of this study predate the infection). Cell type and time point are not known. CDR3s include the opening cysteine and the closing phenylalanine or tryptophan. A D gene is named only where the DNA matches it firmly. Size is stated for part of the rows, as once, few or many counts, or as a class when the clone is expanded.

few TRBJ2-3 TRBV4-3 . CASSRSDYTDTQYF TGCGCCAGCAGCCGGTCTGATTACACAGATACGCAGTATTTT
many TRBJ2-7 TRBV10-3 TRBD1 CAISDLGQGSYGEQYF TGTGCCATCAGTGATCTAGGACAGGGAAGTTATGGCGAGCAGTACTTC
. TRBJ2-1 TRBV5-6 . CASSFEEYSPNEQFF TGTGCCAGCAGCTTTGAGGAGTATAGCCCAAATGAGCAGTTCTTC
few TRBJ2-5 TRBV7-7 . CASSLGAGRAETQYF TGTGCTAGCAGCTTAGGGGCAGGTCGTGCGGAGACCCAGTACTTC
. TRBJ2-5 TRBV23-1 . CASTSGDSETQYF TGCGCCAGCACTTCGGGGGATTCGGAGACCCAGTACTTC
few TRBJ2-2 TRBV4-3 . CASSPGRYGGELFF TGCGCCAGCAGCCCGGGGAGATACGGCGGGGAGCTGTTTTTT
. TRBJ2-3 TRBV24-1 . CATSDWISPDTQYF TGTGCCACCAGTGATTGGATCAGCCCAGATACGCAGTATTTT
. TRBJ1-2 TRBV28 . CASSLPGRGYGYTF TGTGCCAGCAGTCTTCCGGGACGGGGCTATGGCTACACCTTC
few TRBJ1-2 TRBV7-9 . CASSIWTAGPFHGYTF TGTGCCAGCAGCATATGGACAGCGGGACCATTCCATGGCTACACCTTC
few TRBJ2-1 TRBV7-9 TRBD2 CASTPGGPIYNEQFF TGTGCCAGCACCCCGGGGGGGCCGATTTACAATGAGCAGTTCTTC
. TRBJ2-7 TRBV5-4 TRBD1 CASSTDRGREQYF TGTGCCAGCAGCACGGACAGGGGGCGCGAGCAGTACTTC
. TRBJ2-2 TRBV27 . CASSLLAAGELFF TGTGCCAGCAGTTTACTGGCGGCCGGGGAGCTGTTTTTT
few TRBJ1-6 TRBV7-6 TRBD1 CASSDEQGNSPLHF TGTGCCAGCAGCGATGAACAGGGGAATTCACCCCTCCACTTT
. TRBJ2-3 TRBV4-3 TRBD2 CASSPGRSGATDTQYF TGCGCCAGCAGCCCAGGCCGGAGCGGGGCCACAGATACGCAGTATTTT
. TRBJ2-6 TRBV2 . CASNSDASGANVLTF TGTGCCAGCAACAGTGATGCATCTGGGGCCAACGTCCTGACTTTC
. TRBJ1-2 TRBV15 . CATSPGLLTGYTF TGTGCCACCAGCCCGGGGCTCTTGACCGGCTACACCTTC
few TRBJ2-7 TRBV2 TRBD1 CASSVDRFQEQYF TGTGCCAGCAGTGTGGACAGGTTTCAAGAGCAGTACTTC
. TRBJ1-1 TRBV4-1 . CASSQGTTEAFF TGCGCCAGCAGCCAAGGAACCACTGAAGCTTTCTTT
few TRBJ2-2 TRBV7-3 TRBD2 CASGRRSSGGWELFF TGTGCCAGCGGCCGGAGGAGTAGCGGGGGCTGGGAGCTGTTTTTT
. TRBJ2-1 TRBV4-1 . CASSQEPLYNEQFF TGCGCCAGCAGCCAAGAGCCCCTATACAATGAGCAGTTCTTC
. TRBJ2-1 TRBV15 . CATSRGPQVDYNEQFF TGTGCCACCAGCAGAGGCCCCCAGGTAGATTACAATGAGCAGTTCTTC
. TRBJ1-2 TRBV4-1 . CASSPGGALSDGYTF TGCGCCAGCAGCCCGGGGGGGGCCCTCTCAGATGGCTACACCTTC